The clone carrying this T cell receptor (beta chain) came up many times. As yet, its antigen is unknown. TCRdb reprocessed the 5' RACE reads via MiXCR and lists one record per CDR3 protein. The table records 75,000 or so distinct CDR3 sequences, under 8.5% of them present only once. Sample time point: sample taken at primary tumor resection. The entry originates in a study of spatial heterogeneity in lung cancer. Study context: As counted in raw reads, each unique TCR and UMI combination appeared more than ten times on average. Whole-study results and caveats: Resection saw ubiquitous expanded tumor TCRs appear in blood more than follow-up did.

Germline V gives CDR1 DFQATT, CDR2 SNEGSKA (reference sequence). The ends lost 2 bases at V and 1 base at J; junction bases unmatched: 2. The CDR3 extends over 15 amino acids. The clonotype was recovered from a male donor with early-stage non-small cell lung cancer. The sample consisted of PBMCs, taken at surgery. The chain couples TRBV20-1 to TRBJ1-5, with 10 bases matching TRBD1. CDR3 coding DNA: TGCAGTGCTAGACCGGGACAGGGGAGCAATCAGCCCCAGCATTTT. Amino acids: CSARPGQGSNQPQHF.